One TCR beta chain is described in this entry. Antigen unknown. Trimming removed 1 base from V and 4 bases from J, with 2 bases in between. Germline V CDR1 and CDR2: SGHRS, YFSETQ. CDR3 size: 12 residues. Generated by immunoSEQ multiplex PCR, the TCRdb table keeps only in-frame clones and is missing some. The sample includes about 240,000 clones, approximately 83% of them seen just once. This entry belongs to a study of Tregs in tolerant kidney transplant recipients. Study-level points and caveats: Biological reproducibility was not directly addressed in this study. Activated donor B cell expansion appeared to reveal the most relevant donor-specific TCRbeta repertoire. Few patients were studied, so findings need validation in larger groups.

Unstimulated Tregs (CD4+CD25+CD127-) and CD4+CD25- non-Tregs were sorted from PBMCs. V gene TRBV5-1 combines with J gene TRBJ2-2, with D hard to call. Sequencing was carried out using CD4+ T cells from blood. The receptor was derived from a human donor in good health. The CDR3 sequence: CASSLFTGELFF. As DNA, the CDR3 is TGCGCCAGCAGCTTGTTCACCGGGGAGCTGTTTTTT.